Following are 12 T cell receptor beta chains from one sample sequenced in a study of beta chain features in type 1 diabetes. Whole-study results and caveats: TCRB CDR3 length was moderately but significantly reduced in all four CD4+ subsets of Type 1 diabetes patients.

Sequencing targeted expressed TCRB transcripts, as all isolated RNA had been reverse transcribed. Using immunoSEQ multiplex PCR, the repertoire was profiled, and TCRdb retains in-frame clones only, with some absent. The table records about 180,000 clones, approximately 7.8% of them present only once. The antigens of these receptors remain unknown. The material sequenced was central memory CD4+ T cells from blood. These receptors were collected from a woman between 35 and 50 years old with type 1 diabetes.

CDR3 nucleotides: TGTGCCAGCAGCTACCGGGACTGGGGCTACACCTTC. Encoded protein: CASSYRDWGYTF. The chain couples TRBV5-8 to TRBJ1-2, with D tentatively TRBD1 (5 bases). Germline V CDR1 and CDR2: SGHTS, YDEGEE. The length of the CDR3 is 12 residues. V lost 3 bases to trimming and J lost 8 bases, with 11 bases between them. Variable domain in full (rest from reference TRBV5-8 and TRBJ1-2): EAGVTQSPTHLIKTRGQQATLRCSPISGHTSVYWYQQALGLGLQFLLWYDEGEERNRGNFPPRFSGRQFPNYSSELNVNALELEDSALYLCASSYRDWGYTFGSGTRLTVV.

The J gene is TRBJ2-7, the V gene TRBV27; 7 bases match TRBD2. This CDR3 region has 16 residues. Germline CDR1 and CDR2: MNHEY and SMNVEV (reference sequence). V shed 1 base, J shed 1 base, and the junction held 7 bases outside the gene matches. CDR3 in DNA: TGTGCCAGCAGTTTATTCATAGCGGGTGCTTCCTACGAGCAGTACTTC. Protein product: CASSLFIAGASYEQYF.

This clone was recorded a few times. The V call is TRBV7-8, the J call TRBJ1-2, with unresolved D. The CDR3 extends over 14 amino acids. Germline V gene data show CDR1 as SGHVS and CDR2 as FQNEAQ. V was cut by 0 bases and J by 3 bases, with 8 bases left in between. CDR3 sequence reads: CASSLAEGDYGYTF. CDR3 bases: TGTGCCAGCAGCTTAGCGGAGGGTGACTATGGCTACACCTTC.

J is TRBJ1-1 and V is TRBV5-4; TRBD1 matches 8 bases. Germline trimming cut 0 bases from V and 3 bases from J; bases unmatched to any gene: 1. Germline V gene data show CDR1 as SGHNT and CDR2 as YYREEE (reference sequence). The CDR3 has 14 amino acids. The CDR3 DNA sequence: TGTGCCAGCAGCTTGGTGGACAGGGACACTGAAGCTTTCTTT. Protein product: CASSLVDRDTEAFF.

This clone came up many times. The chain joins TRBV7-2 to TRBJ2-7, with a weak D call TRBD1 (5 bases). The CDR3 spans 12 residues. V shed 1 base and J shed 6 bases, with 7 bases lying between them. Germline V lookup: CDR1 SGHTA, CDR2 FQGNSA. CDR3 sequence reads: CASSLVTAEQYF. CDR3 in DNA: TGTGCCAGCAGCTTAGTGACAGCCGAGCAGTACTTC.

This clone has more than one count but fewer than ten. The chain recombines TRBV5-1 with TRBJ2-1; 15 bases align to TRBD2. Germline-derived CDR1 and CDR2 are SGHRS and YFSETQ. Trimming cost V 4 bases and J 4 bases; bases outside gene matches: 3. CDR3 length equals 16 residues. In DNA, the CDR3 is TGCGCCAGCAGCCCTGGGACTAGCGGGGGGTACAATGAGCAGTTCTTC. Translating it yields CASSPGTSGGYNEQFF.

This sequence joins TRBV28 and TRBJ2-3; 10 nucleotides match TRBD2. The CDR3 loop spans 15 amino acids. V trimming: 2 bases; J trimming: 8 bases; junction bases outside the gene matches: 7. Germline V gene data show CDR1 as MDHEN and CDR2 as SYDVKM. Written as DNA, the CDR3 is TGTGCCAGCAGTTTACTAGCGGGAGAAATGGGTACGCAGTATTTT. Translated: CASSLLAGEMGTQYF.

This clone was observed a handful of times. The CDR3 region is CASSLRRDSPLHF. CDR3 bases: TGTGCCAGCAGCTTGCGACGGGATTCACCCCTCCACTTT. The genes are TRBV5-6 and TRBJ1-6, with D unresolved. Germline loops: CDR1 SGHDT, CDR2 YYEEEE. The CDR3 has 13 amino acids. The V end was cut by 1 base, the J end by 8 bases, with 7 bases between.

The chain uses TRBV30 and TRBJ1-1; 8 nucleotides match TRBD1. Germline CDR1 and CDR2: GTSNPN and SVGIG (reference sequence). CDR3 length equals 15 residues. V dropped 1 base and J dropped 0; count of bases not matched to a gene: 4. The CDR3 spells CAWSAKTGVNTEAFF. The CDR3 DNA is TGTGCCTGGAGTGCAAAGACAGGGGTGAACACTGAAGCTTTCTTT.

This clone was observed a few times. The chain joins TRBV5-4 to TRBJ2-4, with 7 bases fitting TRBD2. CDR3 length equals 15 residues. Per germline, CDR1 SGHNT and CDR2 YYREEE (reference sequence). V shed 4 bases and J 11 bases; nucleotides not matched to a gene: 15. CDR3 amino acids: CASSRTGTTRTVQYF. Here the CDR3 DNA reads TGTGCCAGCAGCAGGACGGGGACTACCCGAACGGTTCAGTACTTC.

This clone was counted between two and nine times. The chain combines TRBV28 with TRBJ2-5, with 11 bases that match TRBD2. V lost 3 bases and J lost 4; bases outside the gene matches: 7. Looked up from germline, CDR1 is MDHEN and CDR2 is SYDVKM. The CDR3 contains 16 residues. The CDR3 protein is CASSLGGTSGGETQYF. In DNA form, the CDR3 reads TGTGCCAGCAGTTTGGGTGGGACTAGCGGAGGAGAGACCCAGTACTTC. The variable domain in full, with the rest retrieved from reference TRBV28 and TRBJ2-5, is DVKVTQSSRYLVKRTGEKVFLECVQDMDHENMFWYRQDPGLGLRLIYFSYDVKMKEKGDIPEGYSVSREKKERFSLILESASTNQTSMYLCASSLGGTSGGETQYFGPGTRLLVL.

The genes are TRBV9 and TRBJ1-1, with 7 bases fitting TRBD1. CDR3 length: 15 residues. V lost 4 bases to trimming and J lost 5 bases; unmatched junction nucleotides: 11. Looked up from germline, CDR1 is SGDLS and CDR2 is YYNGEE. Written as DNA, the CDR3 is TGTGCCAGCAGCTCCCACGGACAGGAGGGGACTGAAGCTTTCTTT. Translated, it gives CASSSHGQEGTEAFF.